This T cell receptor (beta chain) was recorded in a study of cytomegalovirus exposure and HLA in healthy donors (dated by TCRdb to about 2017). As for the study more broadly: An earlier analysis of some 550 of the donors reported about 250 Gb of sequence data and 100 million to 130 million unique TCR beta sequences from roughly 200 million T cells. A handful of DR-DQ haplotypes were handled as single units for association and clustering because linkage in the cohort was strong. Along with the roughly 670-subject first cohort, a separate validation cohort of over a hundred different subjects was used. The study aimed to test whether signatures of past pathogen exposure could be identified by cataloging public T cell receptors. The study combined high-throughput TCR immunosequencing, statistical association of individual TCRs with disease status, and machine learning to predict cytomegalovirus infection status. Genome-wide SNP genotypes for about 60% of the roughly 700 donors were used in a later genetic analysis, which treated that subset as a discovery cohort. Across around 400 genotyped donors of the cohort, an average of about 220,000 unique TCR beta nucleotide sequences per donor were sequenced, and approximately 19% of those sequences were non-productive. Using immunosequencing, the study profiled T cell repertoires from about 610 subjects and related those repertoires to cytomegalovirus serostatus. Of the approximately 370 genotyped donors, 81% were placed in the genetic ancestry cluster associated with self-reported Caucasian donors. Donor age, sex, ethnicity and CMV serostatus were collected together with the repertoire data. In an earlier analysis of 550 to 700 of the donors, high-throughput TCR beta sequencing was used to judge whether each TCR beta V gene segment behaved as functional or pseudogenic. The number of donors typed differed by locus, with 629-630 for A, B, C, DRB1 and DQB1, around 560 for DQA1, about 610 for DPA1, and approximately 470 for DPB1. Rather than using new phenotypic data, the later analysis identified candidate immune exposures from TCR beta sequences and from how often those sequences occurred across donors. In a later analysis, previously published TCR beta repertoires from roughly 710 donors were re-analyzed and high-resolution HLA genotyping was added so that TCR occurrence patterns could be studied. Every discovery cohort repertoire had been produced on one sequencing platform. Around 300 gigabases of sequencing data and around 87 million unique TCR sequences were included in an early release covering around 650 HLA-typed donors. Class I and class II HLA loci were covered by the typing at four-digit resolution.

In total, roughly 670 healthy bone marrow donors made up the cohort. At the time of sampling, all cohort members were nominally healthy, though unrecorded immune exposures were likely present. The donor was CMV seropositive and belonged to the group of 250 to 350 seropositive cohort members. A peripheral blood sample was collected from each donor, and TCR beta sequencing was performed on peripheral blood mononuclear cells. The Qiagen DNeasy Blood Extraction Kit was used to extract genomic DNA from the blood cell samples. General conclusions and limits of the study: At a false discovery rate of 0.05, a later analysis linked around 17,000 TCR beta sequences to specific HLA alleles. The only immune exposure information available for the cohort was CMV serostatus. Strong co-occurrence of HLA alleles, especially DR and DQ, made assigning TCR associations to individual alleles difficult. A later analysis found that HLA-associated TCR beta chains were more clonally expanded and had lower generation probabilities than equally common non-associated chains. An association between a missense DCLRE1C variant and V-gene and J-gene trimming of TCR beta chains was found in a later genetic analysis and replicated in an independent cohort. An earlier analysis of approximately 540 of the donors showed that most TCR beta V segments appeared in productive rearrangements either about 90% or about 30% of the time, which broadly matched IMGT annotations. Correlated functional status among segregating V segments might be attributable to linkage disequilibrium, but an unknown experimental factor could not be ruled out. Most CMV-associated TCR beta chains appeared to be HLA-restricted in a later analysis, and the HLA associations seemed to be driven largely by CMV exposure. The study gave a list of 150 to 200 TCR beta chains associated with cytomegalovirus. Because HLA typing was missing for some donors at each locus, association tests included only the typed subset. Because counts were too low, seventeen rarely observed V segments, including chromosome 9 orphons, were excluded from the earlier analysis of 587 of the donors. In this cohort, only TCR beta chains were sequenced, and detectable features were limited by the absence of alpha or paired-chain data. A further reported finding was that TCR beta sequences accurately predicted the HLA-A and HLA-B alleles for most subjects in the first cohort. A group of highly shared sequence variants was considered likely to be a technical artifact of the sequencing pipeline. Compared with the 666-donor mean, donors in an Asian-associated ancestry cluster had fewer N-insertions in productive TCRs, according to a later genetic analysis. Across donors, most TCR sequences were observed very rarely, whereas some public TCRs were present in many individuals. It was suggested by the authors that the approach could potentially be generalized to other disease states and immunological phenotypes. Cytomegalovirus status was reported to be diagnosed by the classifier with high specificity and sensitivity in both the original and validation cohorts. The presence/absence analyses assumed that sequencing depth was roughly uniform across donors, and that assumption may not be true. According to a later analysis, parvovirus B19, influenza, CMV and Epstein-Barr virus appeared linked to several top co-occurrence clusters. In vitro tests confirmed that a few of the cytomegalovirus-associated TCR beta chains recognize cytomegalovirus antigens. A later analysis found that TCR association rates varied across HLA loci, with DRB1 alleles showing the most associated TCRs and HLA-C alleles the fewest.

Receptor amplification or capture employed the immunoSEQ multiplex PCR assay. A mixture of 60 forward primers for TCR Vbeta segments and 13 reverse primers for TCR Jbeta segments was used in the multiplex PCR. A multiplex PCR assay on genomic DNA amplified the CDR3 region of rearranged TCR beta genes. The Illumina HiSeq System was used to sequence the amplified TCR beta libraries as 87-base-pair reads. On the study's bioinformatics: Across the roughly 670 repertoires, a later analysis counted about 81 million unique TCR beta chains, roughly 11 million of which were shared by at least two donors. To remove PCR and sequencing errors, raw reads were error-corrected and collapsed into unique sequences using a nearest-neighbor algorithm that merged closely related sequences. To assign V, D and J gene segments, CDR3 sequences were aligned to IMGT reference sequences. For a sequence to be retained, a match of at least six nucleotides to both a V gene segment and a J gene segment was required. Rearrangements were classified as productive when the CDR3 lacked stop codons and remained in frame with V and J, and all other rearrangements were classified as non-productive. Following IMGT convention, CDR3 was defined as the stretch from the second conserved V-encoded cysteine to the conserved J-encoded phenylalanine. Sequences without an unambiguous match to a single V gene segment were excluded from the earlier analysis of 587 of the donors. An earlier analysis of under 750 of the donors called V segments functional above 56.7% productive rearrangements and segregating when the between-donor standard deviation exceeded 5%. A statistical classification framework was built for diagnosing cytomegalovirus status from the catalog of TCR beta chain sequences. In a later analysis, V and J genes were assigned by comparing TCR nucleotide sequences against IMGT/GENE-DB human TR gene sequences. The TCRdist pipeline was used in a later analysis to assign CDR3 sequences and most-parsimonious VDJ recombination scenarios. In a later analysis, every TCR beta chain was defined by the combination of its CDR3 amino acid sequence and its V-gene family, and reads without a unique V-gene family were dropped. In a later analysis, around 650 highly shared, low-generation-probability nucleotide sequences were removed to address suspected cross-contamination and a sequencing artifact. In a later analysis, a clonal expansion index for each public chain was calculated from normalized within-repertoire ranks of inferred template counts. A later analysis computed generation probabilities with a VDJ recombination model fitted to out-of-frame rearrangements, and checked the results against IGoR. Hypergeometric tests were used in a later analysis to score TCR-TCR, TCR-HLA and TCR-CMV co-occurrence, with a repertoire-size bias correction applied to the TCR pairs. To estimate false discovery rates, a later analysis permuted the HLA or CMV assignments 20 times. In a later analysis, co-occurring TCRs were grouped with DBSCAN, and TCRdist sequence similarity was added when clustering was performed within HLA-allele-positive subsets. For co-occurrence clustering, repertoires with fewer than 30,000 or more than 120,000 public chains were excluded, along with a handful of repertoires with anomalous nucleotide sharing. Held by TCRdb, this immuneACCESS table contains in-frame sequences only and omits some clones. Under half of the omission traces to an unresolved V gene where checked; the cause of the rest is unknown. V, J and clone size are those of that table, while D and trimming were read from the DNA. The sample has about 100,000 clones on record, around 74% of them singletons. The top ten clones comprise roughly 6.9% of the sample.

Comment on this clone: The specificity of this receptor is unknown. Within one base of it there is no much larger clone, and no base qualities were kept.

This receptor was taken from a man aged 35 to 55 in good health and CMV-seropositive. Sequencing input: PBMCs.

DNA sequence: TGCGCCAGCAGCTACACTAACACCACAGGGGGAGATACGCAGTATTTT. Its protein reads: CASSYTNTTGGDTQYF. The V and J genes are TRBV5-1 and TRBJ2-3; 8 middle bases align to TRBD1. V lost 3 bases and J lost 5 bases, and the count of bases not matched to a germline gene is 11. For CDR1 and CDR2, the germline V gene lists SGHRS and YFSETQ. The CDR3 spans 16 residues, from the cysteine through the phenylalanine. CDR3 DNA only is kept here, 48 bases in frame from base 1.